Reported below is one T cell receptor beta chain. The data derive from a study of beta chain features in type 1 diabetes. Expressed TCRB transcripts were sequenced because the entire RNA isolate underwent reverse transcription. The repertoire was sequenced with immunoSEQ multiplex PCR; TCRdb's copy has only in-frame clones and lacks some. The sample yields some 500,000 clones, 11% seen once. The CDR3 extends over 14 amino acids. Trimming at V came to 4 bases and at J to 8 bases, leaving 5 bases not matched to a gene. Germline lookup yields CDR1 LNHNV and CDR2 YYDKDF (reference sequence). The TCR sequence derives from a woman aged 18-35 years in good health. The chain employs TRBV15 and TRBJ1-5; the match to TRBD1 covers 10 bases. The material sequenced was naive CD4+ T cells from blood. The CDR3 DNA reads TGTGCCACCAGCAAGACAGGGGGCAGAGAGCCCCAGCATTTT. Its translation: CATSKTGGREPQHF.